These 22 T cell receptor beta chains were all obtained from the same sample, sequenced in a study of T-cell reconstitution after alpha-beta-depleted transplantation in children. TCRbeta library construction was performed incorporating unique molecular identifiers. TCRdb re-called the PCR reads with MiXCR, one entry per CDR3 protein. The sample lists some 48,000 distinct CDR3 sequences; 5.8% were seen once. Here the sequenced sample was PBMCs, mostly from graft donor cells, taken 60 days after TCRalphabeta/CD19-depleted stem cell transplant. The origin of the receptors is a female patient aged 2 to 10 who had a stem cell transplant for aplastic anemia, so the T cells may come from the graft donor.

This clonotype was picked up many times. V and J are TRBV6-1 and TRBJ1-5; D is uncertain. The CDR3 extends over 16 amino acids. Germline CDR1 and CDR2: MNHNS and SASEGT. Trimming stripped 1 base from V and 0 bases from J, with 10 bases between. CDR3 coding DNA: TGTGCCAGCAGTGAAGTTCTGGGCAATAGCAATCAGCCCCAGCATTTT. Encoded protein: CASSEVLGNSNQPQHF.

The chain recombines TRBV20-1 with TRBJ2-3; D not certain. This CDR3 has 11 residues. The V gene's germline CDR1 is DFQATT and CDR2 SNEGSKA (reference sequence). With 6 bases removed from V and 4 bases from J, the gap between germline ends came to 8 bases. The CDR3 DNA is TGCAGTGCGCTGGACGCAGATACGCAGTATTTT. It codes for CSALDADTQYF.

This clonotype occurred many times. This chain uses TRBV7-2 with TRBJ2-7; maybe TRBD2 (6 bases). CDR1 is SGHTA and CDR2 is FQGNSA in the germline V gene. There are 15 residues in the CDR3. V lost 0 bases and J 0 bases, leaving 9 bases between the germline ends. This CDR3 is CASSLASGGSYEQYF. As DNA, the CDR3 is TGTGCCAGCAGCTTAGCTAGCGGAGGCTCCTACGAGCAGTACTTC.

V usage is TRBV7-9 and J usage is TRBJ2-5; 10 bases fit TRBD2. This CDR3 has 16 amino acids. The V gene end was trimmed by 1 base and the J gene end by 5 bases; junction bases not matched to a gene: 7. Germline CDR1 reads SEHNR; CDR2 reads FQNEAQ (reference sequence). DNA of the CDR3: TGTGCCAGCAGCTTAGAGAGCGGGAGGGCCCGGGAGACCCAGTACTTC. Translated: CASSLESGRARETQYF.

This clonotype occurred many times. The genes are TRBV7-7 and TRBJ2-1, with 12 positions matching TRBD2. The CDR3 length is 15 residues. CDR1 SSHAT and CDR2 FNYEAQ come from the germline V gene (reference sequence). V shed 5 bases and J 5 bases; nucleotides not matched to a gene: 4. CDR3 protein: CASSPRTSGNNEQFF. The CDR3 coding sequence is TGTGCCAGCAGCCCCCGGACTAGCGGGAACAATGAGCAGTTCTTC.

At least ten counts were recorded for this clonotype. Here the CDR3 reads CASSYGQVVSRNEQFF. CDR3 DNA: TGTGCCAGCAGTTATGGACAGGTGGTTAGTCGCAATGAGCAGTTCTTC. The chain uses TRBV6-7 and TRBJ2-1, with 7 bases matching TRBD1. Being an ORF, TRBV6-7 has a function that is uncertain. The CDR3 runs to 16 residues. V gave up 3 bases and J gave up 6 bases; unmatched junction bases: 11.

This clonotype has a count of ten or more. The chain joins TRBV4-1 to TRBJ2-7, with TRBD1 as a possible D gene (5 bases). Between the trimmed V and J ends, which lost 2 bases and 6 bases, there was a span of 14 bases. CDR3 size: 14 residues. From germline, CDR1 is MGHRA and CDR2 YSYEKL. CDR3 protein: CASSQQEQGSEQYF. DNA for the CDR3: TGCGCCAGCAGCCAACAGGAGCAGGGAAGCGAGCAGTACTTC.

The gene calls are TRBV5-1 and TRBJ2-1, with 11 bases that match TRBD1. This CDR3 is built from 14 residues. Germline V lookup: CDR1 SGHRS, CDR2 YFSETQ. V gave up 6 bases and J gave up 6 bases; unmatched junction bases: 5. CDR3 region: CASKTGTGGNEQFF. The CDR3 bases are TGCGCCAGCAAGACCGGGACAGGGGGCAATGAGCAGTTCTTC.

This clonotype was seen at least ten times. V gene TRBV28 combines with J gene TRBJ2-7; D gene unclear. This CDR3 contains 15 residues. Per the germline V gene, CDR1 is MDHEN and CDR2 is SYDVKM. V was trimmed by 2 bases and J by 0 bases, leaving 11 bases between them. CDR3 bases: TGTGCCAGCAGTTTAATTATGGGTGGCTCCTACGAGCAGTACTTC. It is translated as CASSLIMGGSYEQYF.

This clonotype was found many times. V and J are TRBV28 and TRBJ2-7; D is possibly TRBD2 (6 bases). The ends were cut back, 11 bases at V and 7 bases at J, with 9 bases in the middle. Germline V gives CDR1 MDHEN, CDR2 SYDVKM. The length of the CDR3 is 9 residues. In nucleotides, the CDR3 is TGTGCCGGGGGAGGAGAGCAGTACTTC. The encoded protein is CAGGGEQYF.

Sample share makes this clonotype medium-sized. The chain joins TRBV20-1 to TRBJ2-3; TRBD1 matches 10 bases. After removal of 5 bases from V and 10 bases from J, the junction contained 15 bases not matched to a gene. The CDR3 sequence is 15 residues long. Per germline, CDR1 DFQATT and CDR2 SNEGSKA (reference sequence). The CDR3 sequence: CSAPTGTGVFGAQYF. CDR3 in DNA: TGCAGTGCTCCAACCGGGACAGGGGTGTTCGGGGCGCAGTATTTT.

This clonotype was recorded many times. CDR3 nucleotides: TGTGCCAGCAGTTTAAGCGGGACAGCAGGACAGCCCCAGCATTTT. It specifies CASSLSGTAGQPQHF. This rearrangement joins TRBV12-3 or TRBV12-4 to TRBJ1-5; 7 nucleotides agree with TRBD1. Trimming removed 2 bases from V and 7 bases from J; junction bases left unmatched: 8. The CDR3 consists of 15 residues.

CDR3 DNA: TGTGCCAGCAGCCCGGGGGGCTCCTACAATGAGCAGTTCTTC. This codes for CASSPGGSYNEQFF. This chain links TRBV3-1 with TRBJ2-1, with 7 bases identical to TRBD2. The V gene's germline CDR1 is LGHDT and CDR2 YNNKEL (reference sequence). The CDR3 runs to 14 residues. V gave up 4 bases and J gave up 0 bases; unmatched junction bases: 0.

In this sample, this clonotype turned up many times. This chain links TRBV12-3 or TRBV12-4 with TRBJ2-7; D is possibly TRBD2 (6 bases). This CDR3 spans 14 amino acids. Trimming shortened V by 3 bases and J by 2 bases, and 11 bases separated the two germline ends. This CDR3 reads CASSFTGGAYEQYF. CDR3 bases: TGTGCCAGCAGTTTTACCGGGGGAGCCTACGAGCAGTACTTC.

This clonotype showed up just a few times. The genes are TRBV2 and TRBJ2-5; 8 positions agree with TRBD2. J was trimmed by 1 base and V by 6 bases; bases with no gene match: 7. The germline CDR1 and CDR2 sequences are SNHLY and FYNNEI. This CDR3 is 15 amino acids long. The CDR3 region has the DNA TGTGCCAGCAGCCCACCCGGACTAGCCCAAGAGACCCAGTACTTC. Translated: CASSPPGLAQETQYF.

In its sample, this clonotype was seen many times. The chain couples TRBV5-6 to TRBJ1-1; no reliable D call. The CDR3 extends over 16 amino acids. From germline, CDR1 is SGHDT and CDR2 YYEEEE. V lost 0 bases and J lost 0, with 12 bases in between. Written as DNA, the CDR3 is TGTGCCAGCAGCTTGGAAGTCGGTCTCATGAACACTGAAGCTTTCTTT. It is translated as CASSLEVGLMNTEAFF.

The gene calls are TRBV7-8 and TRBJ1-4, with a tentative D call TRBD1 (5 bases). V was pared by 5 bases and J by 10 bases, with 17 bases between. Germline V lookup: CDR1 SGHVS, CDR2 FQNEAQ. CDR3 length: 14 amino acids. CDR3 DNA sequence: TGTGCCAGCAGCCTGGGGCTCGAGAGTGGAAAACTGTTTTTT. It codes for CASSLGLESGKLFF. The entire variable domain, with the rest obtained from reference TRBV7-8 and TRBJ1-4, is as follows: GAGVSQSPRYKVAKRGQDVALRCDPISGHVSLFWYQQALGQGPEFLTYFQNEAQLDKSGLPSDRFFAERPEGSVSTLKIQRTQQEDSAVYLCASSLGLESGKLFFGSGTQLSVL.

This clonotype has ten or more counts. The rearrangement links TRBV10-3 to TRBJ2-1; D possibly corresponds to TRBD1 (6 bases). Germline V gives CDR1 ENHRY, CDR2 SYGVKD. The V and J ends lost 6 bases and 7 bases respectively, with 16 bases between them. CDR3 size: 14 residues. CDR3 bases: TGTGCCATCAGGGTCAGGGGTCAGCTTAATGAGCAGTTCTTC. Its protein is CAIRVRGQLNEQFF.

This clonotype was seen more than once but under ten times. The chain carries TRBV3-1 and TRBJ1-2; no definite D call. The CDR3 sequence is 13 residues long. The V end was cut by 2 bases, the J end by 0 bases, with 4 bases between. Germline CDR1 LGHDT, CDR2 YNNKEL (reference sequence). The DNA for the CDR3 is TGTGCCAGCAGCCAAACAGCTAACTATGGCTACACCTTC. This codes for CASSQTANYGYTF. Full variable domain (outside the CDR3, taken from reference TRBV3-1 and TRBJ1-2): DTAVSQTPKYLVTQMGNDKSIKCEQNLGHDTMYWYKQDSKKFLKIMFSYNNKELIINETVPNRFSPKSPDKAHLNLHINSLELGDSAVYFCASSQTANYGYTFGSGTRLTVV.

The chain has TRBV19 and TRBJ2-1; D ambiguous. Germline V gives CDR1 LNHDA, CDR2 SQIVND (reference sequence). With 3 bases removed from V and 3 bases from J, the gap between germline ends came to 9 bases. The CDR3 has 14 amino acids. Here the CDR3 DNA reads TGTGCCAGTAGTATTGTCGGCAGCTACAATGAGCAGTTCTTC. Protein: CASSIVGSYNEQFF.

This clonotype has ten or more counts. In DNA form, the CDR3 reads TGCAGTGCTAGAATCTCAGCGGGGGCCAACGTCCTGACTTTC. Translating gives CSARISAGANVLTF. This sequence joins TRBV20-1 and TRBJ2-6; D not resolved. This CDR3 spans 14 amino acids. The V end lost 2 bases, the J end lost 4 bases, and 9 bases lay between the germline ends. Germline lookup yields CDR1 DFQATT and CDR2 SNEGSKA (reference sequence).

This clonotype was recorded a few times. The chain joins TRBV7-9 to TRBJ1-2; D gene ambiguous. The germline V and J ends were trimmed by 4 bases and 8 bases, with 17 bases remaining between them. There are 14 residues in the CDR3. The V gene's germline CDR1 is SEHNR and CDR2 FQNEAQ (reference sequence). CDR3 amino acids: CASSSLRTAQGYTF. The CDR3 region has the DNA TGTGCCAGCAGCTCCCTGCGGACGGCTCAGGGCTACACCTTC.